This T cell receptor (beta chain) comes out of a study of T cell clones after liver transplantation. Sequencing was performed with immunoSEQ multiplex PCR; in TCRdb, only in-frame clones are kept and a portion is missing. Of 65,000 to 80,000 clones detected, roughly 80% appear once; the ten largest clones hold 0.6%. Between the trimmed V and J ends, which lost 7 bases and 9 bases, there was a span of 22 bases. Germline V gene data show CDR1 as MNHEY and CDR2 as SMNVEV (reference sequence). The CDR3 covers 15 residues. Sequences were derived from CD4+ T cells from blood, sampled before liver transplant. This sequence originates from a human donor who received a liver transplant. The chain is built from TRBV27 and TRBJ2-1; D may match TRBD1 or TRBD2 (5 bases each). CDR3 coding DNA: TGTGCCAGCAAAAATCGGGGCGTCGTTCAAAGTGAGCAGTTCTTC. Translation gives CASKNRGVVQSEQFF.